Included here is one T cell receptor (beta chain) sequence, with context. These data originate in a study of blood T cell repertoires in COVID-19. Study context: COVID-19 samples from acute and convalescent phases originated in the United States, Italy and Spain. Sample material is recorded as cDNA or gDNA derived from T cells, B-cell-depleted T cells, or PBMCs.

Assay: immunoSEQ multiplex PCR; the TCRdb copy retains only in-frame clones and omits some. The sample yields hundreds of thousands of clones, about 85% seen once. CDR3 length equals 19 residues. Per germline, CDR1 LGHDT and CDR2 YNNKEL (reference sequence). The V segment lost 2 bases and the J segment 3 bases; nucleotides outside the gene matches: 18. This clonotype was sampled from a woman aged 18-29 years who had recovered from COVID-19. The specimen sequenced was peripheral blood. The chain links TRBV3-1 (or the pseudogene TRBV3-2) to TRBJ2-7; 8 bases align to TRBD2. The CDR3: CASSQLLGPSGRWGYEQYF. In DNA form, the CDR3 reads TGTGCCAGCAGCCAATTATTAGGACCCAGCGGGAGATGGGGCTACGAGCAGTACTTC.